Presented here are 6 T cell receptor beta chains from one specimen sequenced in a study of blood T cell repertoires in COVID-19. Measured with immunoSEQ multiplex PCR; TCRdb has only the in-frame clones, and not every one. The repertoire holds 95,000 to 150,000 clones, with 65% to 85% as singletons. The material sequenced was PBMCs or T cells enriched from blood (not recorded which). These receptors were obtained from a woman in her twenties or thirties who had recovered from COVID-19.

V and J are TRBV7-9 and TRBJ2-1, with a tentative D call TRBD2 (6 bases). The CDR3 length is 17 residues. Trimming stripped 7 bases from V and 1 base from J, with 20 bases between. The germline V gene has CDR1 SEHNR and CDR2 FQNEAQ (reference sequence). The DNA of the CDR3 is TGTGCCAGCACCATCAAGGCCGGGAGTGGGTCCTACAATGAGCAGTTCTTC. Translated, it gives CASTIKAGSGSYNEQFF.

This clone appeared once. The chain joins TRBV18 to TRBJ1-5; the D gene is possibly TRBD1 (6 bases). The CDR3 sequence is 13 residues long. Trimming pared 3 bases from V and 5 bases from J, leaving 8 bases between. The germline V gene has CDR1 KGHSH and CDR2 LQKENI. The DNA of the CDR3 is TGTGCCAGCTCACCCAGGGGAGATCAGCCCCAGCATTTT. This sequence encodes CASSPRGDQPQHF.

The chain joins TRBV4-2 to TRBJ1-4; 7 bases align to TRBD1. After removal of 0 bases from V and 8 bases from J, the junction contained 0 bases not matched to a gene. Germline CDR1 LGHNA, CDR2 YNFKEQ. The CDR3 runs to 13 residues. The CDR3 DNA sequence: TGTGCCAGCAGCCAAGACAGGGGGGAAAAACTGTTTTTT. This encodes CASSQDRGEKLFF.

The chain links TRBV3-1 (or the pseudogene TRBV3-2) to TRBJ2-5, with TRBD2 matching 9 bases. After removal of 4 bases from V and 4 bases from J, the junction contained 7 bases not matched to a gene. This CDR3 region has 15 residues. Germline V lookup: CDR1 LGHDT, CDR2 YNNKEL (reference sequence). The CDR3 spells CASSPNAGGAETQYF. The CDR3 DNA reads as TGTGCCAGCAGCCCCAACGCGGGAGGGGCAGAGACCCAGTACTTC.

CDR3 DNA: TGTGCCAGCAGCTCCGGACTCCCCACTGGTACAGATACGCAGTATTTT. It encodes CASSSGLPTGTDTQYF. V usage is TRBV3-1 (or the pseudogene TRBV3-2) and J usage is TRBJ2-3; D is possibly TRBD2 (5 bases). The CDR3 contains 16 residues. V lost 5 bases and J lost 3, with 18 bases in between. Germline V gene sequence: CDR1 LGHDT, CDR2 YNNKEL (reference sequence).

The chain links TRBV5-5 to TRBJ1-2; tentatively, D is TRBD1 (5 bases). The CDR3 runs 17 residues. Per germline, CDR1 SGHKS and CDR2 YYEKEE (reference sequence). Between the trimmed V and J ends, which lost 4 bases and 7 bases, there was a span of 26 bases. This CDR3 reads CASSPAGGVHSSAGYTF. DNA of the CDR3: TGTGCCAGCAGCCCGGCGGGGGGTGTTCACTCCTCAGCTGGCTACACCTTC. The full variable domain, with the rest looked up from reference TRBV5-5 and TRBJ1-2, is DAGVTQSPTHLIKTRGQQVTLRCSPISGHKSVSWYQQVLGQGPQFIFQYYEKEERGRGNFPDRFSARQFPNYSSELNVNALLLGDSALYLCASSPAGGVHSSAGYTFGSGTRLTVV.